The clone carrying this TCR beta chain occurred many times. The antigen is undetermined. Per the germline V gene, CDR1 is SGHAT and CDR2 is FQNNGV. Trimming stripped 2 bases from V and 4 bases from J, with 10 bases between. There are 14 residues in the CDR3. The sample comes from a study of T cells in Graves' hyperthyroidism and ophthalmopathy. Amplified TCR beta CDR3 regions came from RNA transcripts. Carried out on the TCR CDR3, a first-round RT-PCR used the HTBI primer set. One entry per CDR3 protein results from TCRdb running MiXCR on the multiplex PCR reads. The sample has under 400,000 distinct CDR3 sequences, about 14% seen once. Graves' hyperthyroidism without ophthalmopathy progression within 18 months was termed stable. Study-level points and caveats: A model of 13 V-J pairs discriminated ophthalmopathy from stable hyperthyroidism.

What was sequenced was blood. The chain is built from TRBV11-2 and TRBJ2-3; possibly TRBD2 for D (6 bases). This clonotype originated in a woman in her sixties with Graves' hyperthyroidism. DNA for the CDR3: TGTGCCAGCAGCTTACCCCGGGGGTCAGATACGCAGTATTTT. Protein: CASSLPRGSDTQYF.